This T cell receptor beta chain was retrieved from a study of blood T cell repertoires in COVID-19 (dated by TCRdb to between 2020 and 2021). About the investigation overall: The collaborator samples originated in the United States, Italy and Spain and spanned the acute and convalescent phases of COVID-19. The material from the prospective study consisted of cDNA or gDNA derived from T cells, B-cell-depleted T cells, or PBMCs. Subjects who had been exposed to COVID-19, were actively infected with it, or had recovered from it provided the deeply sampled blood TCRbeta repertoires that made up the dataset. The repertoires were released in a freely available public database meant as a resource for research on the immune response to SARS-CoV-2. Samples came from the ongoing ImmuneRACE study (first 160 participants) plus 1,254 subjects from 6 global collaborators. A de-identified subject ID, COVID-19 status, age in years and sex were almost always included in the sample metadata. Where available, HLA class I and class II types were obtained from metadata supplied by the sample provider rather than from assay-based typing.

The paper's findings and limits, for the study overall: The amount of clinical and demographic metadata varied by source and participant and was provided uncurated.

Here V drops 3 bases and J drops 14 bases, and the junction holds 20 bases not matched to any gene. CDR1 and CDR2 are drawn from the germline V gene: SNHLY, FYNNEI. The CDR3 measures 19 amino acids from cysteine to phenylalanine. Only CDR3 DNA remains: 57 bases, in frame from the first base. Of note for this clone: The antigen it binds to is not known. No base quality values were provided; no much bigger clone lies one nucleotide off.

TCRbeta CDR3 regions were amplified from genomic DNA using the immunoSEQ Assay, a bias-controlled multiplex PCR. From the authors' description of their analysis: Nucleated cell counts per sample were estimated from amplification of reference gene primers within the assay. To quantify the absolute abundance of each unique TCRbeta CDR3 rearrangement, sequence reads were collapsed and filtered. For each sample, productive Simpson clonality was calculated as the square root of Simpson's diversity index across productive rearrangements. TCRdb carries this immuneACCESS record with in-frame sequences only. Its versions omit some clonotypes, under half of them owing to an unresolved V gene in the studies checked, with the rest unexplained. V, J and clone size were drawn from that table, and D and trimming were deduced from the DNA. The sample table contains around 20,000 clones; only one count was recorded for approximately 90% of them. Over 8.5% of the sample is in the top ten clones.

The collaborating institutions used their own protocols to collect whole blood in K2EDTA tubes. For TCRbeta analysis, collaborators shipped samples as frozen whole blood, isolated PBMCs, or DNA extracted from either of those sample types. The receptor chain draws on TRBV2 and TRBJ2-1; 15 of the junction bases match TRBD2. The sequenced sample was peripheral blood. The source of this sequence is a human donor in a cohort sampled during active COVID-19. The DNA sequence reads TGTGCCAGCAGTGACTCTGATAATCCGGGACTAGCGGGAGGTCCCTCCAAGTTCTTC. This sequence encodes CASSDSDNPGLAGGPSKFF.